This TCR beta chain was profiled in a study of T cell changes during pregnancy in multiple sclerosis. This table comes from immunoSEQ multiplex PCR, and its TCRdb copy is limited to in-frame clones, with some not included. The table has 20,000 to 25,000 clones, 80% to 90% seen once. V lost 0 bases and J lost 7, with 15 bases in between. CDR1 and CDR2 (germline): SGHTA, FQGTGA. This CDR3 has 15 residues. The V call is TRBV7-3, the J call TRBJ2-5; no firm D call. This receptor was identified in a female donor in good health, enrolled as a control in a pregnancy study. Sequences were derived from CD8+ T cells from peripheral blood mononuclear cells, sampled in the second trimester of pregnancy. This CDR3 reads CASSLTGPNLGTQYF. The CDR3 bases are TGTGCCAGCAGCTTAACGGGTCCGAACCTAGGGACCCAGTACTTC.